This is a list of T cell receptor beta chains from one sample in a study of cytomegalovirus exposure and HLA in healthy donors. TCRdb's copy holds only in-frame clones and misses some; the assay was immunoSEQ multiplex PCR. The sample includes about 110,000 clones. Source material: PBMCs. The receptor set was obtained from a man aged 25-40 years in good health and CMV-seronegative. The CDR3 runs from the conserved cysteine through the conserved F or W. The order of the fields is CDR3 protein, CDR3 DNA, V gene, J gene, D gene. The D gene is left open where the match is weak.

CDR3 protein: CASSLNRGPSEAFF; CDR3 DNA: TGTGCCAGCAGTTTGAACAGGGGGCCCAGTGAAGCTTTCTTT; V gene: TRBV27; J gene: TRBJ1-1; D gene: TRBD1
CDR3 protein: CASKKGQDSNQPQHF; CDR3 DNA: TGTGCCAGTAAAAAAGGACAGGATAGCAATCAGCCCCAGCATTTT; V gene: TRBV19; J gene: TRBJ1-5; D gene: TRBD1
CDR3 protein: CASSSPTGPQETQYF; CDR3 DNA: TGCGCCAGCAGCTCACCGACAGGGCCCCAAGAGACCCAGTACTTC; V gene: TRBV5-1; J gene: TRBJ2-5; D gene: TRBD1
CDR3 protein: CASSNLAGDEQYF; CDR3 DNA: TGTGCCAGCAGCAATCTAGCGGGGGACGAGCAGTACTTC; V gene: TRBV7-9; J gene: TRBJ2-7; D gene: TRBD2
CDR3 protein: CARSSRTGEQYEQFF; CDR3 DNA: TGTGCCAGAAGCTCTCGGACAGGGGAGCAATATGAGCAGTTCTTC; V gene: TRBV5-3; J gene: TRBJ2-1; D gene: TRBD1
CDR3 protein: CASSLVGPGGTDTQYF; CDR3 DNA: TGCGCCAGCAGCTTGGTAGGGCCAGGGGGCACAGATACGCAGTATTTT; V gene: TRBV5-1; J gene: TRBJ2-3; D gene: .
CDR3 protein: CAISDLTSGGANSSYNEQFF; CDR3 DNA: TGTGCCATCAGTGACCTGACTAGCGGGGGGGCCAATAGCTCCTACAATGAGCAGTTCTTC; V gene: TRBV10-3; J gene: TRBJ2-1; D gene: TRBD2
CDR3 protein: CASSLSQGYGYTF; CDR3 DNA: TGTGCCAGCAGCTTAAGCCAGGGGTATGGCTACACCTTC; V gene: TRBV7-9; J gene: TRBJ1-2; D gene: .
CDR3 protein: CASSFGGQTRDTQYF; CDR3 DNA: TGTGCCAGCAGTTTTGGGGGCCAGACGAGAGATACGCAGTATTTT; V gene: TRBV7-9; J gene: TRBJ2-3; D gene: .
CDR3 protein: CAWSVVGDQPQHF; CDR3 DNA: TGTGCCTGGAGTGTAGTCGGAGATCAGCCCCAGCATTTT; V gene: TRBV30; J gene: TRBJ1-5; D gene: .
CDR3 protein: CASSQVRGNYEQYF; CDR3 DNA: TGCGCCAGCAGCCAAGTTCGGGGGAATTACGAGCAGTACTTC; V gene: TRBV4-1; J gene: TRBJ2-7; D gene: .
CDR3 protein: CASSLVQLTGELFF; CDR3 DNA: TGTGCCAGCAGCTTAGTACAGCTCACCGGGGAGCTGTTTTTT; V gene: TRBV7-2; J gene: TRBJ2-2; D gene: .
CDR3 protein: CASQLGNNYGYTF; CDR3 DNA: TGTGCCAGCCAACTAGGGAACAACTATGGCTACACCTTC; V gene: TRBV6-5; J gene: TRBJ1-2; D gene: .
CDR3 protein: CSVMPSGSTDTQYF; CDR3 DNA: TGCAGCGTTATGCCGTCAGGGAGCACAGATACGCAGTATTTT; V gene: TRBV29-1; J gene: TRBJ2-3; D gene: .
CDR3 protein: CASSQGSRDTEAFF; CDR3 DNA: TGCGCCAGCAGTCAAGGTTCCAGGGACACTGAAGCTTTCTTT; V gene: TRBV4-1; J gene: TRBJ1-1; D gene: .
CDR3 protein: CASSIIDQPQHF; CDR3 DNA: TGTGCCAGTAGTATTATCGATCAGCCCCAGCATTTT; V gene: TRBV19; J gene: TRBJ1-5; D gene: .
CDR3 protein: CASSSRDRGNEQFF; CDR3 DNA: TGTGCCAGCAGCTCCCGGGACAGGGGCAATGAGCAGTTCTTC; V gene: TRBV7-2; J gene: TRBJ2-1; D gene: TRBD1
CDR3 protein: CASSPRGVNTGELFF; CDR3 DNA: TGCGCCAGCAGCCCGCGGGGGGTAAACACCGGGGAGCTGTTTTTT; V gene: TRBV4-1; J gene: TRBJ2-2; D gene: TRBD2
CDR3 protein: CASSVWGGANTQYF; CDR3 DNA: TGTGCCAGCAGCGTATGGGGGGGGGCTAATACGCAGTATTTT; V gene: TRBV9; J gene: TRBJ2-3; D gene: .
CDR3 protein: CASSGLAGPSSGANVLTF; CDR3 DNA: TGTGCCAGCAGTGGACTGGCAGGGCCCAGCTCTGGGGCCAACGTCCTGACTTTC; V gene: TRBV6-1; J gene: TRBJ2-6; D gene: .
CDR3 protein: CASSSPGHPEAFF; CDR3 DNA: TGTGCCAGCAGCTCACCGGGACACCCTGAAGCTTTCTTT; V gene: TRBV7-9; J gene: TRBJ1-1; D gene: .
CDR3 protein: CASSPGTVASQPQHF; CDR3 DNA: TGCGCCAGCAGCCCGGGGACAGTGGCGAGTCAGCCCCAGCATTTT; V gene: TRBV5-1; J gene: TRBJ1-5; D gene: TRBD1
CDR3 protein: CAWSVLQGAGGELFF; CDR3 DNA: TGTGCCTGGAGTGTGCTACAGGGGGCTGGCGGGGAGCTGTTTTTT; V gene: TRBV30; J gene: TRBJ2-2; D gene: TRBD1
CDR3 protein: CASTTPGTRVGLGQFF; CDR3 DNA: TGCGCCAGCACCACTCCCGGGACTAGGGTCGGTCTCGGGCAGTTCTTC; V gene: TRBV10-1; J gene: TRBJ2-1; D gene: TRBD2